A single sample is the source of the 30 T cell receptor beta chains below, sequenced in a study of cytomegalovirus exposure and HLA in healthy donors. 60 Vbeta and 13 Jbeta primers were used in PCR. TCRdb's table, derived via immunoSEQ multiplex PCR, lists solely in-frame clones and lacks some. This repertoire shows almost 200,000 clones, 65% to 80% found once; its top ten account for approximately 4.7%. Sequencing was carried out using PBMCs. These receptors were taken from a woman in her 30s in good health and CMV-seropositive.

This chain joins TRBV5-4 and TRBJ1-1; TRBD1 aligns across 7 bases. Germline trimming cut 1 base from V and 1 base from J; bases unmatched to any gene: 4. The CDR3 has 15 amino acids. Germline loops: CDR1 SGHNT, CDR2 YYREEE (reference sequence). CDR3 nucleotide sequence: TGTGCCAGCAGCTTGACAGGGGATCCGAACACTGAAGCTTTCTTT. Residues: CASSLTGDPNTEAFF. Full variable domain (outside the CDR3, taken from reference TRBV5-4 and TRBJ1-1): ETGVTQSPTHLIKTRGQQVTLRCSSQSGHNTVSWYQQALGQGPQFIFQYYREEENGRGNFPPRFSGLQFPNYSSELNVNALELDDSALYLCASSLTGDPNTEAFFGQGTRLTVV.

The V and J genes are TRBV9 and TRBJ1-2, with a possible D match to TRBD1 (6 bases). This CDR3 is 13 amino acids long. The ends were cut back, 0 bases at V and 7 bases at J, with 10 bases in the middle. Germline assignment: CDR1 SGDLS and CDR2 YYNGEE. The CDR3 is CASSVGRGAGYTF. The CDR3, as DNA: TGTGCCAGCAGCGTAGGGCGGGGGGCTGGCTACACCTTC.

As to this clone: An end of the junction does not agree with germline; a read error may underlie this. This chain uses TRBV9 with TRBJ2-7, with TRBD1 matching 9 bases. The CDR3 has 15 residues. In germline, CDR1 is SGDLS, CDR2 YYNGEE. The CDR3, as DNA: TGTGCCAGCAGCGTCTCGGGACAGGGAAATTACGAGCAGTATTTC. Translated: CASSVSGQGNYEQYF.

The chain recombines TRBV2 with TRBJ1-6; 7 nucleotides agree with TRBD1. The CDR3 has 15 amino acids. J lost 4 bases, V lost 6 bases, and 6 bases had no gene match. Germline CDR1 is SNHLY and CDR2 is FYNNEI. The CDR3 sequence: CASSRMTGYNSPLHF. Here the CDR3 DNA reads TGTGCCAGCAGCCGTATGACAGGGTATAATTCACCCCTCCACTTT. The complete variable domain, with remaining parts taken from reference TRBV2 and TRBJ1-6, reads EPEVTQTPSHQVTQMGQEVILRCVPISNHLYFYWYRQILGQKVEFLVSFYNNEISEKSEIFDDQFSVERPDGSNFTLKIRSTKLEDSAMYFCASSRMTGYNSPLHFGNGTRLTVT.

This chain joins TRBV5-1 and TRBJ2-5; the D is unclear. This CDR3 contains 14 residues. The V end lost 1 base, the J end lost 1 base, and 8 bases lay between the germline ends. The germline V gene encodes CDR1 SGHRS and CDR2 YFSETQ. CDR3 sequence reads: CASSLYSTQETQYF. CDR3 DNA: TGCGCCAGCAGCTTGTACAGTACCCAAGAGACCCAGTACTTC.

The rearrangement joins TRBV18 to TRBJ2-5, with D perhaps TRBD2 (6 bases). The CDR3 covers 14 residues. Trimming shortened V by 0 bases and J by 2 bases, and 7 bases separated the two germline ends. CDR1 is KGHSH and CDR2 is LQKENI in the germline V gene. Written as DNA, the CDR3 is TGTGCCAGCTCACCACCTAGCGGACAAGAGACCCAGTACTTC. Its protein is CASSPPSGQETQYF. Drawing the rest from reference TRBV18 and TRBJ2-5, the complete variable domain is NAGVMQNPRHLVRRRGQEARLRCSPMKGHSHVYWYRQLPEEGLKFMVYLQKENIIDESGMPKERFSAEFPKEGPSILRIQQVVRGDSAAYFCASSPPSGQETQYFGPGTRLLVL.

The CDR3 is CASSLGEGNYGYTF. CDR3 in DNA: TGCGCCAGCAGCTTGGGAGAGGGTAACTATGGCTACACCTTC. The chain uses TRBV5-1 and TRBJ1-2, with D unresolved. V was clipped by 0 bases and J by 1 base, with 7 bases between them. Per germline, CDR1 SGHRS and CDR2 YFSETQ. The CDR3 extends over 14 amino acids. Complete variable domain (other parts from reference TRBV5-1 and TRBJ1-2): KAGVTQTPRYLIKTRGQQVTLSCSPISGHRSVSWYQQTPGQGLQFLFEYFSETQRNKGNFPGRFSGRQFSNSRSEMNVSTLELGDSALYLCASSLGEGNYGYTFGSGTRLTVV.

The chain links TRBV2 to TRBJ2-7; 9 bases are a match to TRBD1. CDR1 is SNHLY and CDR2 is FYNNEI in the germline V gene. V trimming: 2 bases; J trimming: 3 bases; junction bases outside the gene matches: 5. CDR3 size: 15 residues. CDR3 coding DNA: TGTGCCAGCAGTGAAAGGGACAGGGTTGTCTACGAGCAGTACTTC. Amino acids: CASSERDRVVYEQYF.

The chain couples TRBV4-2 to TRBJ2-7; D perhaps matches TRBD1 (6 bases). The CDR3 contains 14 residues. The germline gives CDR1 LGHNA, CDR2 YNFKEQ. V was shortened by 1 base and J by 2 bases, with 9 bases between the two germline ends. CDR3 coding DNA: TGTGCCAGCAGCCAAGTTGGACAGACCTACGAGCAGTACTTC. Protein product: CASSQVGQTYEQYF.

The J gene is TRBJ1-1, the V gene TRBV10-1; D not resolved. This CDR3 comprises 13 residues. The germline V and J ends were trimmed by 7 bases and 6 bases, with 15 bases remaining between them. Germline CDR1 WNHNN, CDR2 SYGVQD (reference sequence). CDR3 sequence: CASNPTLEAEAFF. The CDR3, as DNA: TGCGCCAGCAACCCGACACTGGAAGCTGAAGCTTTCTTT.

The J gene is TRBJ2-3, the V gene TRBV18; 9 nucleotides line up with TRBD1. The length of the CDR3 is 14 residues. Trimming cost V 9 bases and J 4 bases; bases outside gene matches: 8. Germline V gives CDR1 KGHSH, CDR2 LQKENI. The CDR3 here is CASCDRGNSDTQYF. The CDR3 nucleotides read TGTGCCAGTTGCGACAGGGGGAATTCAGATACGCAGTATTTT. Looking up the rest from reference TRBV18 and TRBJ2-3 gives the full variable domain: NAGVMQNPRHLVRRRGQEARLRCSPMKGHSHVYWYRQLPEEGLKFMVYLQKENIIDESGMPKERFSAEFPKEGPSILRIQQVVRGDSAAYFCASCDRGNSDTQYFGPGTRLTVL.

V usage is TRBV13 and J usage is TRBJ2-2; 9 positions agree with TRBD1. The CDR3 covers 15 residues. Per the germline V gene, CDR1 is PRHDT and CDR2 is FYEKMQ (reference sequence). V lost 4 bases and J lost 5; bases outside the gene matches: 5. The CDR3 DNA is TGTGCCAGCAGCTCCGGGACAGGGATAACCGGGGAGCTGTTTTTT. The encoded protein is CASSSGTGITGELFF.

The chain couples TRBV11-3 to TRBJ1-1; D may be TRBD1 (6 bases). There are 17 residues in the CDR3. V lost 2 bases and J lost 2, with 18 bases in between. CDR1 is SGHNT, CDR2 YENEEA, per germline. The DNA of the CDR3 is TGTGCCAGCAGCTTATCCTACTGGACAGAAATAAACACTGAAGCTTTCTTT. Its protein product is CASSLSYWTEINTEAFF. Filled out from reference TRBV11-3 and TRBJ1-1, the complete variable domain reads EAGVVQSPRYKIIEKKQPVAFWCNPISGHNTLYWYLQNLGQGPELLIRYENEEAVDDSQLPKDRFSAERLKGVDSTLKIQPAELGDSAVYLCASSLSYWTEINTEAFFGQGTRLTVV.

The gene calls are TRBV7-2 and TRBJ1-2; tentative D call: TRBD1 (5 bases). V was pared by 3 bases and J by 4 bases, with 9 bases between. Germline loops: CDR1 SGHTA, CDR2 FQGNSA. This CDR3 is 13 amino acids long. This CDR3 reads CASSFTGSYGYTF. The CDR3 region has the DNA TGTGCCAGCAGCTTTACAGGAAGCTATGGCTACACCTTC.

The genes are TRBV5-1 and TRBJ2-7; 7 bases map to TRBD2. V dropped 0 bases and J dropped 1; count of bases not matched to a gene: 4. Germline CDR1 is SGHRS and CDR2 is YFSETQ. This CDR3 is built from 15 residues. The CDR3 protein is CASSLGAGLSYEQYF. In DNA form, the CDR3 reads TGCGCCAGCAGCTTGGGAGCGGGGCTTTCCTACGAGCAGTACTTC.

The chain links TRBV5-6 to TRBJ1-6; D is possibly TRBD1 (5 bases). V was cut by 2 bases and J by 4 bases, with 13 bases left in between. The CDR3 is 16 residues long. CDR1 is SGHDT and CDR2 is YYEEEE in the germline V gene. The CDR3 is CASSFGGVGYNSPLHF. In nucleotides, the CDR3 is TGTGCCAGCAGCTTCGGGGGGGTCGGGTATAATTCACCCCTCCACTTT.

This rearrangement joins TRBV6-5 to TRBJ1-1; TRBD1 matches at 8 bases. V shed 6 bases, J shed 5 bases, and the junction held 5 bases outside the gene matches. The V gene's germline CDR1 is MNHEY and CDR2 SVGAGI. The CDR3 consists of 13 residues. As DNA, the CDR3 is TGTGCCAGCAGCCAGGGGGCAGGGACTGAAGCTTTCTTT. This encodes CASSQGAGTEAFF.

The chain links TRBV7-6 to TRBJ2-1, with TRBD2 matching 14 bases. CDR3 length: 17 residues. The germline CDR1 and CDR2 sequences are SGHVS and FNYEAQ. V shed 5 bases, J shed 6 bases, and the junction held 9 bases outside the gene matches. The CDR3 spells CASSDRTTSGRGNEQFF. The CDR3 DNA reads TGTGCCAGCAGCGACCGAACGACTAGCGGGAGGGGCAATGAGCAGTTCTTC.

This chain joins TRBV19 and TRBJ1-1; tentative D call: TRBD1 (6 bases). The V end lost 7 bases, the J end lost 5 bases, and 17 bases lay between the germline ends. The germline gives CDR1 LNHDA, CDR2 SQIVND (reference sequence). The length of the CDR3 is 14 residues. CDR3 residues: CASTATEGVTEAFF. In DNA, the CDR3 is TGTGCCAGTACCGCGACTGAGGGGGTGACTGAAGCTTTCTTT.

The J gene is TRBJ2-6, the V gene TRBV6-5; D may be TRBD1 or TRBD2 (5 bases each). The CDR3 length is 12 residues. Deletions cut 5 bases from V and 10 bases from J, with 9 bases between. The V gene's germline CDR1 is MNHEY and CDR2 SVGAGI. CDR3 sequence (DNA): TGTGCCAGCAGTGACTACAGGAACGTCCTGACTTTC. Encoded protein: CASSDYRNVLTF.

This chain connects TRBV27 to TRBJ2-7; 7 positions agree with TRBD1. The trim removed 6 bases at V and 2 bases at J, leaving 4 bases unmatched. The length of the CDR3 is 13 residues. From germline, CDR1 is MNHEY and CDR2 SMNVEV (reference sequence). CDR3 amino acids: CASSQGGPYEQYF. DNA of the CDR3: TGTGCCAGCAGCCAAGGGGGCCCCTACGAGCAGTACTTC.

The chain joins TRBV4-3 to TRBJ2-3; tentatively, D is TRBD2 (5 bases). The CDR3 is made up of 19 amino acids. Trimming took 4 bases from V and 0 from J, leaving 23 bases between them. The germline V gene encodes CDR1 LGHNA and CDR2 YSLEER. The chain's CDR3 is CASSPSPYRADISTDTQYF. For the CDR3, the DNA is TGCGCCAGCAGCCCAAGTCCCTACCGAGCGGATATTAGCACAGATACGCAGTATTTT.

The chain recombines TRBV5-1 with TRBJ2-5; 9 bases map to TRBD1. CDR1 SGHRS and CDR2 YFSETQ come from the germline V gene. CDR3 size: 14 residues. With V trimmed by 3 bases and J by 5 bases, 5 bases remained unmatched. CDR3 region: CASSYGTGRETQYF. In DNA, the CDR3 is TGCGCCAGCAGCTACGGGACAGGGCGGGAGACCCAGTACTTC.

This clone was counted once. The chain is built from TRBV4-1 and TRBJ1-2; the D gene is possibly TRBD1 (5 bases). The CDR3 has 15 residues. The ends were cut back, 0 bases at V and 12 bases at J, with 20 bases in the middle. From germline, CDR1 is MGHRA and CDR2 YSYEKL. The CDR3 here is CASSQDRSAGPPHTF. In DNA form, the CDR3 reads TGCGCCAGCAGCCAAGATAGGTCGGCAGGGCCCCCCCACACCTTC.

The rearrangement uses TRBV18 and TRBJ2-7; D possibly corresponds to TRBD2 (5 bases). The CDR3 contains 17 residues. Trimming stripped 2 bases from V and 2 bases from J, with 19 bases between. Germline V gene data show CDR1 as KGHSH and CDR2 as LQKENI. In nucleotides, the CDR3 is TGTGCCAGCTCACCATTAGCAGGCGGGCAGGCCGCCTACGAGCAGTACTTC. Its translation is CASSPLAGGQAAYEQYF.

J is TRBJ2-7 and V is TRBV5-4, with D unresolved. CDR1 and CDR2 from the germline V gene are SGHNT and YYREEE (reference sequence). The CDR3 runs 13 residues. Between the trimmed V and J ends, which lost 4 bases and 0 bases, there was a span of 8 bases. For the CDR3, the DNA is TGTGCCAGCAGCCCGCGGAACTCCTACGAGCAGTACTTC. It translates to CASSPRNSYEQYF. Full variable domain (outside the CDR3, taken from reference TRBV5-4 and TRBJ2-7): ETGVTQSPTHLIKTRGQQVTLRCSSQSGHNTVSWYQQALGQGPQFIFQYYREEENGRGNFPPRFSGLQFPNYSSELNVNALELDDSALYLCASSPRNSYEQYFGPGTRLTVT.

The J gene is TRBJ2-1, the V gene TRBV2, with 11 bases lining up with TRBD2. The CDR3 is 16 amino acids. Germline assignment: CDR1 SNHLY and CDR2 FYNNEI. J gave up 7 bases and V 6 bases, and 11 bases lay outside the gene matches. CDR3 DNA sequence: TGTGCCAGCAGACTAGAGGTCGGGACTAGCGGTAATGAGCAGTTCTTC. Translated: CASRLEVGTSGNEQFF.

This chain uses TRBV10-2 with TRBJ2-2; 7 positions agree with TRBD2. V dropped 10 bases and J dropped 4; count of bases not matched to a gene: 9. The CDR3 contains 14 residues. Germline values: CDR1 WSHSY, CDR2 SAAADI. This CDR3 reads CATSPAGITGELFF. CDR3 in DNA: TGCGCCACCTCCCCAGCGGGGATCACCGGGGAGCTGTTTTTT.

The chain is built from TRBV7-8 and TRBJ1-1; 7 bases are shared with TRBD1. V lost 5 bases, J lost 8 bases, and 5 bases stayed unmatched. This CDR3 has 12 residues. Per the germline V gene, CDR1 is SGHVS and CDR2 is FQNEAQ. The CDR3 loop reads CASSPDRDEAFF. The DNA for the CDR3 is TGTGCCAGCAGCCCAGACAGGGACGAAGCTTTCTTT.

V is TRBV5-1 and J is TRBJ2-2; D might be TRBD1 (5 bases). Per germline, CDR1 SGHRS and CDR2 YFSETQ. V was cut by 0 bases and J by 4 bases, with 13 bases left in between. CDR3 length: 16 amino acids. CDR3 bases: TGCGCCAGCAGCTTGGGGCAGGGAAGTGGCACCGGGGAGCTGTTTTTT. Its protein is CASSLGQGSGTGELFF.